Here is one TCR beta chain with its context. Its matching antigen is unknown. V gave up 1 base and J gave up 7 bases; unmatched junction bases: 3. Germline CDR1 is SNHLY and CDR2 is FYNNEI. This CDR3 has 14 residues. Sequencing used immunoSEQ multiplex PCR; TCRdb keeps in-frame clones, though not all of them. The sample carries 55,000 to 95,000 clones, around 88% recorded once. The record originates from a study of OX40 agonist ivuxolimab in advanced cancers. At the level of the study: Patients with hepatocellular carcinoma, melanoma, renal cell or head and neck cancer made up the dose-escalation patients. Findings and limits, study-wide: More expanded clones were seen, on average, in CD8+ T cells than in CD4+.

Prior autoimmune disease or systemic immunosuppression barred patients. The V and J genes are TRBV2 and TRBJ1-5; 8 nucleotides match TRBD1. Material: CD4+ or CD8+ T cells sorted from blood, obtained in a trial of the OX40 agonist ivuxolimab. This receptor was obtained from an adult with an advanced solid tumor such as melanoma, head and neck, liver or kidney cancer. CDR3 sequence: CASSEGTGQQPQHF. CDR3 sequence (DNA): TGTGCCAGCAGTGAAGGGACAGGGCAACAGCCCCAGCATTTT.